A selection of T cell receptor beta chains follows, all from one sample in a study of metastatic and nonmetastatic thyroid tumors. Using MiXCR, TCRdb re-called clones from the PCR reads. Counted here are about 30,000 clones, roughly 25% occurring once; the ten biggest clones make up less than 9.5%. Sequencing used blood. All receptors derive from a female donor with papillary thyroid cancer or a benign thyroid nodule (not recorded which). Some clones in this sample may be carry-over from other donors' samples. CDR3s include the opening cysteine and the closing phenylalanine or tryptophan.

V: TRBV7-2
CDR3: CASRYSGRPYNEQFF

V: TRBV7-9
CDR3: CASSLGCTDTQYF

V: TRBV6-1
CDR3: CASRSGVAEQETQYF

V: TRBV28
CDR3: CASSLGGLNTEAFF

V: TRBV7-2
CDR3: CASSWAGGYQETQYF

V: TRBV5-4
CDR3: CASSLSWTDEYGYTF

V: TRBV7-2
CDR3: CASSSGWADTQYF

V: TRBV5-1
CDR3: CASSLNLAGGPNEQYF

V: TRBV20-1
CDR3: CSASRTPGQEQYF

V: TRBV19
CDR3: CASSTPTGTGPNSPLHF

V: TRBV11-3
CDR3: CASSLVQGGETQYF

V: TRBV15
CDR3: CATSRDRVDTQYF

V: TRBV7-9
CDR3: CASSPGTRALEQYF

V: TRBV2
CDR3: CASSEVSDSYTGELFF

V: TRBV7-2
CDR3: CASTTGGTYEQYF

V: TRBV6-1
CDR3: CASSGTRSTQYF

V: TRBV6-1
CDR3: CASIQPVDRGGCYTF

V: TRBV4-1
CDR3: CASSQYDTDEKLIF

V: TRBV4-2
CDR3: CASSPGRSNNEQFF

V: TRBV3-1
CDR3: CASSHRGPYEQYF

V: TRBV6-1
CDR3: CASSVPLRGLEQYF

V: TRBV19
CDR3: CASTEGGSRQPQHF

V: TRBV2
CDR3: CASGRENSNQPQHF

V: TRBV20-1
CDR3: CSARSLTSGRGNEQFF

V: TRBV11-3
CDR3: CASSLDTRINTEAFF

V: TRBV18
CDR3: CASSRDRTERVPHF

V: TRBV2
CDR3: CASRNRVATEAFF

V: TRBV4-1
CDR3: CAIIQGTSGYNEQFF

V: TRBV11-2
CDR3: CASSLDSGQLYNEQFF

V: TRBV19
CDR3: CASSITTGTNEKLFF

V: TRBV7-2
CDR3: CASSLGRGSNNRELFF

V: TRBV5-5
CDR3: CASSFSQNPNTEAFF

V: TRBV11-2
CDR3: CASSFPINSQFF

V: TRBV6-1
CDR3: CASTATMGYGYTF

V: TRBV19
CDR3: CASSSGRTSGRFGEQFF

V: TRBV11-1
CDR3: CASSFPELTSGRPYEQYF

V: TRBV25-1
CDR3: CASSEFGANAGNEQFF

V: TRBV12-3/TRBV12-4
CDR3: CASRMVSSYPYEQFF

V: TRBV12-3/TRBV12-4
CDR3: CASSRIRSLNQPQHF

V: TRBV3-1
CDR3: CASSQMLAGDEAFF

V: TRBV19
CDR3: CASSMGGSNQPQHF

V: TRBV19
CDR3: CASSKEPWGLGEQYF

V: TRBV6-2/TRBV6-3
CDR3: CASSHASGMDTQYF

V: TRBV7-3
CDR3: CASTQVAGAYNEQFF

V: TRBV28
CDR3: CASSPGPPNHTEAFF

V: TRBV20-1
CDR3: CSASEGASEAFF

V: TRBV7-6
CDR3: CASSLLGWDREKLFF

V: TRBV6-6
CDR3: CASSYRGDGGYTF

V: TRBV28
CDR3: CASSLRQVISPLHF

V: TRBV7-2
CDR3: CASSSSGRAGGQFF

V: TRBV6-2/TRBV6-3
CDR3: CASSYSLALSNQPQHF

V: TRBV14
CDR3: CASSQMGGLPYEQYF

V: TRBV11-1
CDR3: CASSSPGTVVAISPSIF